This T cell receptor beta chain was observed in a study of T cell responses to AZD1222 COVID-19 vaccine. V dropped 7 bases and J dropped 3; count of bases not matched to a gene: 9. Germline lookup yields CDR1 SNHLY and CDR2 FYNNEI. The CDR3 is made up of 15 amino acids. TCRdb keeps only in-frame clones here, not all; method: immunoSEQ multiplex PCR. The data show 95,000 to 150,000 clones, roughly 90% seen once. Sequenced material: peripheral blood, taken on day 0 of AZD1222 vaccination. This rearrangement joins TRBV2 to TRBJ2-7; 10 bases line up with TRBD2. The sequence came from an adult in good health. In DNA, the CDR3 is TGTGCCAGCAAAACCCCACTAGCGGGATTCTACGAGCAGTACTTC. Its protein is CASKTPLAGFYEQYF.